Listed below are T cell receptor beta chains from one sample, sequenced in a study of T cells in Graves' hyperthyroidism and ophthalmopathy. TCRdb independently ran MiXCR on the multiplex PCR reads; one entry per CDR3 protein. The sample lists roughly 640,000 distinct CDR3 sequences; roughly 15% were seen once. The sample taken for sequencing was blood. Receptors originate from a woman in her 40s with Graves' ophthalmopathy. The CDR3 runs from the conserved cysteine through the conserved F or W. Fields, in order: V gene, J gene, D gene, clone size, CDR3 DNA, CDR3 protein. A D gene is named only where the DNA matches it firmly. Clone size is not always given. Where it is, it says once, few, many or a class for expanded clones.

TRBV7-8,TRBJ2-6,-,many,TGTGCCAGCAGCCCCAGTTCACCGGTCTACGTCCTGACTTTC,CASSPSSPVYVLTF
TRBV12-3/TRBV12-4,TRBJ2-2,TRBD2,few,TGTGCCAGCAGTTTTGGTACTAGCGGGAGACAGAACACCGGGGAGCTGTTTTTT,CASSFGTSGRQNTGELFF
TRBV28,TRBJ1-2,-,-,TGTACCAGCAGCACGCTGCTCGGACAGTTCTATGGCTACACCTTC,CTSSTLLGQFYGYTF
TRBV12-3/TRBV12-4,TRBJ1-6,TRBD1,-,TGTGCCAGCAGTTCTCGACAGGGGTGGAATTCACCCCTCCACTTT,CASSSRQGWNSPLHF
TRBV19,TRBJ1-2,-,-,TGTGCCAGTAGTATCCAAGGGGACGGCTATGGCTACACCTTC,CASSIQGDGYGYTF
TRBV20-1,TRBJ2-3,TRBD2,-,TGCAGTGCGTCGGGGGGGGGACTAGCGGGGGGGCTGGACTTCCCAGATACGCAGTATTTT,CSASGGGLAGGLDFPDTQYF
TRBV30,TRBJ2-7,-,many,TGTGCCTGGAGTGCAGGGTTTACCTACGAGCAGTACTTC,CAWSAGFTYEQYF
TRBV19,TRBJ1-2,TRBD1,-,TGTGCCAGAAGCCGACGCCGGGACAGAGGAACGTTAGCTAACTATGGCTACACCTTC,CARSRRRDRGTLANYGYTF
TRBV7-9,TRBJ2-5,TRBD2,-,TGTGCCAGCAGCTCCGGACTAGCGGGGGCACCCTTTGAAGAGACCCAGTACTTC,CASSSGLAGAPFEETQYF
TRBV28,TRBJ2-1,TRBD2,few,TGTGCCAGCAGTTCTCCGACTCTAGCGGGAGGATTTAATGAGCAGTTCTTC,CASSSPTLAGGFNEQFF
TRBV24-1,TRBJ2-1,TRBD1,many,TGTGCCACCAGTGAAGCTGACAGGGCAAATGAGCAGTTCTTC,CATSEADRANEQFF
TRBV15,TRBJ2-2,TRBD1,-,TGTGCCACCAGCAGAGAGGACAGGGGGAACACCGGGGAGCTGTTTTTT,CATSREDRGNTGELFF
TRBV27,TRBJ2-5,TRBD1,few,TGTGCCAGCAATAGGGCCGGACAGGGGATAGAGACCCAGTACTTC,CASNRAGQGIETQYF
TRBV20-1,TRBJ1-2,-,many,TGCAGTGCTAGAGAGAGAGGAGGGAAGGATGGCTACACCTTC,CSARERGGKDGYTF
TRBV6-4,TRBJ1-5,-,-,TGTGCCAGCAGTGAAGAAGCAAATCAGCCCCAGCATTTT,CASSEEANQPQHF
TRBV20-1,TRBJ1-1,-,many,TGCAGTGCTAGACATTGGGGGGATTCCATGAACACTGAAGCTTTCTTT,CSARHWGDSMNTEAFF
TRBV5-1,TRBJ1-1,-,few,TGCGCCAGCAGCTTGGAGGCCCGGGCGCCGGAAGCTTTCTTT,CASSLEARAPEAFF
TRBV20-1,TRBJ1-5,TRBD1,few,TGCAGTGCTCTCTCCGGGACAGGGTGGAATCAGCCCCAGCATTTT,CSALSGTGWNQPQHF
TRBV29-1,TRBJ2-3,TRBD2,few,TGCAGCGTAGGACCGGGACTAGCGGGAGCGGTAGATACGCAGTATTTT,CSVGPGLAGAVDTQYF
TRBV5-1,TRBJ2-5,TRBD1,few,TGCGCCAGCACCCCGACAGGGTTGGAAGAGACCCAGTACTTC,CASTPTGLEETQYF
TRBV24-1,TRBJ2-7,-,-,TGTGCCACCAGTGATTTCCCACAGTCCTACGAGCAGTACTTC,CATSDFPQSYEQYF
TRBV11-2,TRBJ2-1,-,many,TGTGCCAGCAGCCCCACCATATACAATGAGCAGTTCTTC,CASSPTIYNEQFF
TRBV30,TRBJ2-1,TRBD2,few,TGTGCCTGGGAGGGAAGCGGGAGTCAGTTCTTC,CAWEGSGSQFF
TRBV27,TRBJ2-3,-,few,TGTGCCAGCAGCCCGACCCTGCGCACAGATACGCAGTATTTT,CASSPTLRTDTQYF
TRBV2,TRBJ2-3,-,many,TGTGCCAGCAAACCGAGGAGCACAGATACGCAGTATTTT,CASKPRSTDTQYF
TRBV28,TRBJ2-7,TRBD2,many,TGTGCCAGCAGTATACTAGCGGGGATCTCCTACGAGCAGTACTTC,CASSILAGISYEQYF
TRBV3-1,TRBJ2-7,TRBD2,few,TGTGCCAGCAGCCTCTACGGGCTAGCGGGAGCCGAGCAGTACTTC,CASSLYGLAGAEQYF